The rows below give T cell receptor beta chains drawn from one sample of a study of blood T cells in healthy people across ages. TCRdb reprocessed the 5' RACE reads via MiXCR and lists one record per CDR3 protein. The sample yields over 1.5 million distinct CDR3 sequences, about 50% seen once. Sequencing was performed on blood. All receptors come from a woman in her thirties or forties in good health. Both conserved end residues are part of each CDR3. D genes are given only for firm matches. The size field is filled for only some rows; it gives once, few, many or a size class.

V	length	J	D	size	CDR3	DNA
TRBV5-1	13	TRBJ2-7	-	few	CASSPTVGYEQYF	TGCGCCAGCAGCCCCACCGTCGGCTACGAGCAGTACTTC
TRBV5-1	16	TRBJ2-5	TRBD1	-	CASSQRTGLASETQYF	TGCGCCAGCAGCCAACGGACAGGGCTCGCCTCGGAGACCCAGTACTTC
TRBV7-2	13	TRBJ2-7	-	-	CASSLPIVDEQYF	TGTGCCAGCAGCCTACCCATTGTGGACGAGCAGTACTTC
TRBV15	18	TRBJ2-6	TRBD1	-	CATRLGQEATFGANVLTF	TGTGCCACCAGGCTTGGACAGGAGGCAACCTTTGGGGCCAACGTCCTGACTTTC
TRBV2	15	TRBJ1-5	TRBD1	few	CASSKDRGGNQPQHF	TGTGCCAGCAGTAAGGACAGGGGAGGCAATCAGCCCCAGCATTTT
TRBV10-3	17	TRBJ2-7	TRBD2	-	CAISGTGGASSYNEQYF	TGTGCCATCAGTGGGACCGGGGGGGCCTCCTCCTACAATGAGCAGTACTTC
TRBV2	15	TRBJ2-4	-	-	CASTSDRSAKNIQYF	TGTGCCAGCACCTCGGACCGCTCAGCCAAAAACATTCAGTACTTC
TRBV20-1	12	TRBJ2-6	-	-	CSGASGANVLTF	TGCAGTGGGGCTTCTGGGGCCAACGTCCTGACTTTC
TRBV11-2	18	TRBJ1-2	-	-	CASSLGLPGRREEYGYTF	TGTGCCAGCAGCTTAGGGCTACCCGGCCGACGGGAGGAATATGGCTACACCTTC
TRBV7-2	12	TRBJ2-3	-	-	CASSPLKDTQYF	TGTGCCAGCAGCCCCCTGAAAGATACGCAGTATTTT
TRBV11-1	15	TRBJ2-1	TRBD1	-	CASSDGQGAYNEQFF	TGTGCCAGCAGCGACGGACAGGGGGCATACAATGAGCAGTTCTTC
TRBV4-2	16	TRBJ2-5	TRBD2	-	CASRDTGTSGPGTQYF	TGTGCCAGCAGAGATACCGGGACTAGCGGCCCAGGGACCCAGTACTTC
TRBV6-5	16	TRBJ2-1	TRBD1	-	CASSNGQGATANEQFF	TGTGCCAGCAGCAACGGACAGGGGGCGACCGCCAATGAGCAGTTCTTC
TRBV27	13	TRBJ2-7	TRBD1	few	CASRATGRYEQYF	TGTGCCAGCAGAGCGACAGGGCGCTACGAGCAGTACTTC
TRBV7-2	15	TRBJ2-5	-	-	CASSITAFPVETQYF	TGTGCCAGCAGCATTACGGCCTTCCCAGTAGAGACCCAGTACTTC
TRBV28	14	TRBJ1-2	-	once	CASTKRQESYGYTF	TGTGCCAGCACCAAAAGACAGGAAAGCTATGGCTACACCTTC
TRBV12-3/TRBV12-4	13	TRBJ2-7	-	once	CASSSSRGHEQYF	TGTGCCAGCAGTTCTAGCAGGGGCCACGAGCAGTACTTC
TRBV7-8	16	TRBJ2-7	TRBD2	-	CACSISLAAGGHEQYF	TGTGCCTGCAGCATCTCACTAGCGGCGGGGGGTCACGAGCAGTACTTC
TRBV7-9	17	TRBJ2-1	-	-	CASSILRDPLGFNEQFF	TGTGCCAGCAGCATCCTCAGGGATCCCCTAGGGTTCAATGAGCAGTTCTTC
TRBV9	14	TRBJ2-1	-	-	CASSVAARDGEQFF	TGTGCCAGCAGCGTAGCGGCTAGAGACGGTGAGCAGTTCTTC
TRBV12-3/TRBV12-4	14	TRBJ1-2	-	few	CASRDDRNNYGYTF	TGTGCCAGCAGAGATGACAGGAATAACTATGGCTACACCTTC
TRBV11-2	15	TRBJ2-7	-	few	CASSYSAGHEYEQYF	TGTGCCAGCAGTTATTCCGCGGGGCACGAGTACGAGCAGTACTTC
TRBV5-1	13	TRBJ1-2	-	once	CASAVGPNYGCTF	TGCGCCAGCGCCGTGGGGCCCAACTATGGCTGCACCTTC
TRBV4-1	20	TRBJ2-3	TRBD2	-	CASSQDTRLAVLTFADTQYF	TGCGCCAGCAGCCAAGATACCCGACTAGCTGTGCTTACATTTGCAGATACGCAGTATTTT
TRBV3-1	13	TRBJ1-6	-	-	CASSQGGDSPPHF	TGTGCCAGCAGCCAAGGAGGGGATTCACCCCCCCACTTT
TRBV6-1	13	TRBJ2-1	-	few	CASSNVRGYEQFF	TGTGCCAGCAGTAATGTCCGGGGATATGAGCAGTTCTTC
TRBV9	16	TRBJ2-7	-	-	CASSTLPLASPYEQYF	TGTGCCAGCAGCACTCTACCACTAGCCTCCCCCTACGAGCAGTACTTC
TRBV12-3/TRBV12-4	13	TRBJ2-1	TRBD1	many	CASRRTGGNEQFF	TGTGCCAGCAGAAGGACAGGGGGCAATGAGCAGTTCTTC
TRBV6-5	14	TRBJ1-4	-	-	CAGSSTGFNEKLFF	TGTGCCGGCAGTTCGACAGGATTTAATGAAAAACTGTTTTTT
TRBV6-5	15	TRBJ2-7	-	-	CASSLGPTSSYEQYF	TGTGCCAGCTCCCTGGGACCGACGAGCTCCTACGAGCAGTACTTC
TRBV5-1	19	TRBJ2-1	TRBD2	once	CASSLPGTGTSGGGNEQFF	TGCGCCAGCAGCTTGCCAGGAACCGGGACTAGCGGGGGGGGGAATGAGCAGTTCTTC
TRBV21-1	12	TRBJ1-5	-	-	CASSNGNQPQHF	TGTGCCAGCAGCAACGGGAATCAGCCCCAGCATTTT
TRBV12-3/TRBV12-4	17	TRBJ2-1	TRBD2	-	CASSPGTSGGPGNERFF	TGTGCCAGCAGCCCTGGGACTAGCGGGGGGCCGGGCAATGAGCGGTTCTTC
TRBV9	16	TRBJ1-2	-	few	CASSDTKTGLRKGYTF	TGTGCCAGCAGCGACACCAAAACAGGGCTACGTAAGGGCTACACCTTC
TRBV12-3/TRBV12-4	16	TRBJ2-3	-	few	CASSLIGGPSTDTQYF	TGTGCCAGCAGTTTAATCGGGGGCCCAAGCACAGATACGCAGTATTTT
TRBV6-2/TRBV6-3	11	TRBJ2-3	-	-	CASSSTVRWYF	TGTGCCAGCAGTTCGACGGTGAGATGGTATTTT